The entry below gives a single TCR beta chain sequence along with its context. Its cognate antigen has yet to be identified. Qualities for individual bases were not recorded, and no much larger clone is one base off. Measured from the cysteine to the phenylalanine, the CDR3 is 15 residues long. Just CDR3 DNA is preserved here, 45 bases in frame from base 1. The V end loses 2 bases and the J end loses 5 bases, and a stretch of 13 bases separates them. The germline V gene supplies CDR1 MDHEN and CDR2 SYDVKM. The iRepertoire nested amplicon-rescue multiplex PCR (arm-PCR) platform was used to amplify TCR alpha and beta CDR3 regions from RNA. For one-step reverse transcription and amplification, roughly 100-450 ng of tissue mRNA or PBMC total RNA was used as input. After bead purification, a secondary multiplex PCR added Illumina adapters, and libraries were gel-purified between 200 and 400 bp. The libraries contained internal 6-nucleotide barcodes that were used for demultiplexing. Sequencing of the libraries was done on an Illumina MiSeq using 2x220 or 2x250 nucleotide paired-end reads. The authors' pipeline ran thus. Paired reads were merged with FLASH 1.2.11 and aligned to the GRCh37 human genome with BWA-MEM before extracting TRA and TRB reads. For V and J assignment, an IMGT-derived reference of cassette sequences and CDR3 motifs that included pseudogenes was used. Reads were translated in three frames, and productive CDR3s were defined as those with a C...FGXG motif and no stop codons. Unique combinations of V-J cassette pair and CDR3 amino acid sequence were defined as clonotypes. Filtering of reads was based on Hamming distance, with the threshold set by the sequence error rate of each sample in mapped regions. Using fastp trimming at Q25 and MiXCR clonotype assembly, TCRdb reanalyzed the public sequencing data and kept in-frame beta chains. Here each entry gathers all rows of one CDR3 protein and keeps the most common genes and DNA. Clone size and V and J calls follow TCRdb, not the original study. This sample comprises roughly 350,000 distinct CDR3 sequences, 41% of them detected only once. Together, the top ten hold about 12% of the sample.

The entry originates in a study of glioma-infiltrating T cells listed by TCRdb under 2016. Turning to the overall study: Low-grade gliomas were represented by WHO grade II oligodendrogliomas or astrocytomas, and glioblastomas were represented by WHO grade IV tumors that were sampled at initial rather than recurrent diagnosis. Glioma patients received dexamethasone for six or fewer days before surgery. For blood libraries, the target was roughly 4- to 11-fold sequencing coverage of about a million peripheral T cells. Sequencing of TCR alpha- and beta-chain repertoires was performed on glioma tissue, on non-neoplastic brain tissue, and on matched peripheral blood mononuclear cells. To gauge divergence between tissue and blood T-cell populations, every tissue-infiltrating repertoire was compared against the peripheral blood repertoire from the same patient. Three low-grade glioma patients, roughly eight primary glioblastoma patients, and three non-glioma patients who contributed non-neoplastic brain tissue made up the paired cohort. The paper's findings and limits, for the study overall: VJ-independent divergence between tissue and blood was below expectation in non-neoplastic patients but above expectation in all gliomas, especially low-grade gliomas. Very few CDR3 sequences were found to be shared between tissue and blood, and this scarcity was attributed to high CDR3 diversity and limited sampling. Patients with low tissue-blood divergence were marked by a signature set of shared blood CDR3 motifs, and that set was depleted in highly divergent patients. Group comparisons rested on small numbers: three non-neoplastic, three low-grade glioma and eight glioblastoma patients.

Surgical brain or tumor specimens were cryofrozen in liquid nitrogen immediately after resection, and peripheral blood cells were collected concurrently. This clonotype was obtained from a human donor with low-grade glioma or glioblastoma, undergoing nonglioma brain surgery, or in good health (not recorded which). Sequencing was performed on glioma tissue, nonneoplastic brain tissue, or PBMCs (not recorded which). Here the chain combines TRBV28 and TRBJ1-5; there is no confident call for the D gene. The sequenced DNA is TGTGCCAGCAGTTTAAGGGAAAGGAACCATCAGCCCCAGCATTTT. It translates as CASSLRERNHQPQHF.